One sample yielded the 13 T cell receptor beta chains listed below, sequenced in a study of technical replicates of blood from a handful of donors. Sequenced by immunoSEQ multiplex PCR; TCRdb stores in-frame clones only, minus some. The data show under 90,000 clones, roughly 93% seen once. Sequenced sample: T cells isolated from PBMCs. The receptors come from a human donor in good health.

This clone has only one observation. The rearrangement joins TRBV27 to TRBJ1-2; possible D gene TRBD1, 5 bases. The CDR3 has 12 residues. Germline CDR1 and CDR2: MNHEY and SMNVEV (reference sequence). The ends were cut back, 4 bases at V and 2 bases at J, with 5 bases in the middle. The CDR3 protein is CASSSGNYGYTF. CDR3 DNA sequence: TGTGCCAGCAGTTCAGGGAACTATGGCTACACCTTC.

The genes are TRBV5-1 and TRBJ2-7, with TRBD2 as a possible D gene (6 bases). Germline CDR1 and CDR2: SGHRS and YFSETQ. V dropped 0 bases and J dropped 2 bases, with 12 bases sitting between them. CDR3 length: 15 residues. CDR3 coding DNA: TGCGCCAGCAGCTTGGATGGAGGGATTCCCTACGAGCAGTACTTC. The encoded protein is CASSLDGGIPYEQYF.

The chain employs TRBV11-3 and TRBJ2-1; 7 nucleotides agree with TRBD2. The CDR3 contains 15 residues. V lost 5 bases and J lost 5; bases outside the gene matches: 9. CDR1 and CDR2 from the germline V gene are SGHNT and YENEEA. The CDR3 nucleotides read TGTGCCAGCAGCCCCGGGGGTAGCGGGCACAATGAGCAGTTCTTC. Protein product: CASSPGGSGHNEQFF.

V is TRBV28 and J is TRBJ1-3; TRBD1 agrees at 10 bases. CDR3 length equals 15 residues. V shed 1 base, J shed 4 bases, and the junction held 1 base outside the gene matches. Looked up from germline, CDR1 is MDHEN and CDR2 is SYDVKM. The DNA of the CDR3 is TGTGCCAGCAGTTTATCGACAGGGGGCGGAAACACCATATATTTT. Translation: CASSLSTGGGNTIYF.

This chain links TRBV9 with TRBJ2-3; possibly TRBD1 for D (6 bases). The CDR3 is made up of 14 amino acids. From germline, CDR1 is SGDLS and CDR2 YYNGEE. With 4 bases removed from V and 1 base from J, the gap between germline ends came to 10 bases. CDR3 in DNA: TGTGCCAGCAGCCTTAGGACAGGCACAGATACGCAGTATTTT. Its protein product is CASSLRTGTDTQYF.

The V gene is TRBV20-1, the J gene TRBJ2-1; D possibly corresponds to TRBD1 (6 bases). Per germline, CDR1 DFQATT and CDR2 SNEGSKA (reference sequence). The V and J ends lost 7 bases and 5 bases respectively, with 9 bases between them. The CDR3 consists of 11 residues. Here the CDR3 DNA reads TGCAGTGGCAGGGGACACAATGAGCAGTTCTTC. It codes for CSGRGHNEQFF.

Concerning this clone: This same CDR3 is encoded by further DNA sequences in the sample. V gene TRBV27 combines with J gene TRBJ1-5; 7 nucleotides line up with TRBD1. The CDR3 runs 13 residues. V lost 2 bases, J lost 10 bases, and 5 bases stayed unmatched. Per germline, CDR1 MNHEY and CDR2 SMNVEV (reference sequence). This CDR3 reads CASSLDRVRPQHF. CDR3 nucleotides: TGTGCCAGCAGTTTAGACAGGGTTCGTCCCCAGCATTTT.

The gene calls are TRBV29-1 and TRBJ2-5; 8 positions agree with TRBD1. The length of the CDR3 is 13 residues. Looked up from germline, CDR1 is SQVTM and CDR2 is ANQGSEA. The V gene end was trimmed by 6 bases and the J gene end by 5 bases; junction bases not matched to a gene: 8. The CDR3 region has the DNA TGCAGCGTCGGACATTGGGACAGGGAGACCCAGTACTTC. Its protein product is CSVGHWDRETQYF.

Here the CDR3 reads CASSLVGRYTEAFF. In DNA, the CDR3 is TGTGCCAGCAGCTTAGTCGGTCGTTACACTGAAGCTTTCTTT. The chain carries TRBV7-9 and TRBJ1-1; D uncertain. V lost 1 base to trimming and J lost 3 bases, with 9 bases between them. This CDR3 spans 14 amino acids. Germline V gives CDR1 SEHNR, CDR2 FQNEAQ (reference sequence).

The CDR3 DNA reads as TGTGCCAGCAGCTCTGCCCCGGGGAGGGACTATGGCTACACCTTC. This encodes CASSSAPGRDYGYTF. The chain employs TRBV5-4 and TRBJ1-2; D not resolved. Trimming removed 3 bases at V and 3 bases at J, with 15 bases between. The CDR3 consists of 15 residues. Germline CDR1 reads SGHNT; CDR2 reads YYREEE (reference sequence).

J is TRBJ2-7 and V is TRBV19, with D possibly matching TRBD1 (5 bases). CDR3 length: 14 amino acids. The germline V gene encodes CDR1 LNHDA and CDR2 SQIVND (reference sequence). Trimming removed 5 bases at V and 3 bases at J, with 14 bases between. The CDR3 reads CASSGQTVGYEQYF. CDR3 coding DNA: TGTGCCAGTAGTGGGCAGACAGTCGGCTACGAGCAGTACTTC.

CDR3 in DNA: TGTGCCAGCAGCTTAATTTCGGGGGTAGAGACCCAGTACTTC. Protein product: CASSLISGVETQYF. The rearrangement links TRBV7-8 to TRBJ2-5; D perhaps matches TRBD2 (6 bases). Trimming removed 2 bases from V and 4 bases from J, with 11 bases in between. From germline, CDR1 is SGHVS and CDR2 FQNEAQ. CDR3 length: 14 residues.

V gene TRBV7-9 combines with J gene TRBJ2-5, with 11 bases that match TRBD2. Germline CDR1 is SEHNR and CDR2 is FQNEAQ (reference sequence). V shed 2 bases and J 5 bases; nucleotides not matched to a gene: 4. CDR3 length: 15 residues. In DNA form, the CDR3 reads TGTGCCAGCAGCTTACTAGCGGGGGGCCAGGAGACCCAGTACTTC. It is translated as CASSLLAGGQETQYF.